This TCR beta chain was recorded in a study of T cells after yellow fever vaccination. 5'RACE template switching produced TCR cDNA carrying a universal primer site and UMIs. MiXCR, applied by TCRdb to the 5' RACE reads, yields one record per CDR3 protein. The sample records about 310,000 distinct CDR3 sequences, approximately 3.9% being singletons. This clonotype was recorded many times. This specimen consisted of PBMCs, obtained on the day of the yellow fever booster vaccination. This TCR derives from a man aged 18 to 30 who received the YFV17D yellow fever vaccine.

Written as DNA, the CDR3 is TGTGCCAGCAGTGCACCGGGCGGAGATGGCTACACCTTC. Translation gives CASSAPGGDGYTF. This chain links TRBV2 with TRBJ1-2, with D hard to call. In germline, CDR1 is SNHLY, CDR2 FYNNEI. The V and J ends lost 4 bases and 6 bases respectively, with 12 bases between them. The CDR3 is 13 residues long.